Following are 7 T cell receptor beta chains from one sample sequenced in a study of kidney transplant recipient with SARS-CoV-2 infection. TCRdb re-derived calls from the reads in MiXCR, one entry per CDR3 protein. The sample shows 250,000 or so distinct CDR3 sequences, roughly 26% of them seen only once. Sequencing was performed on a blood sample, taken at baseline and between days 110 and 120 from a kidney transplant recipient. Source of these receptors: a male patient aged 25-45 years who had COVID-19 and was a kidney transplant recipient. T cells may partly derive from the graft donor.

This clonotype was found many times. V and J are TRBV20-1 and TRBJ2-2; 9 bases fit TRBD2. CDR1 is DFQATT and CDR2 is SNEGSKA in the germline V gene (reference sequence). The CDR3 is 15 amino acids. V was pared by 7 bases and J by 4 bases, with 10 bases of the junction left unmatched. The CDR3 spells CSGTSEFPSTGELFF. For the CDR3, the DNA is TGCAGTGGGACTAGCGAGTTTCCGAGCACCGGGGAGCTGTTTTTT.

The chain joins TRBV13 to TRBJ2-5; 8 bases agree with TRBD2. The CDR3 covers 15 residues. CDR1 and CDR2 from the germline V gene are PRHDT and FYEKMQ (reference sequence). V shed 4 bases and J 2 bases; nucleotides not matched to a gene: 6. Here the CDR3 DNA reads TGTGCCAGCAGCTCCGAAGCGGGAGCGCAAGAGACCCAGTACTTC. It codes for CASSSEAGAQETQYF.

The sample holds a few counts of this clonotype. The chain combines TRBV9 with TRBJ2-3, with D perhaps matching TRBD1 or TRBD2 (5 bases each). The ends were cut back, 2 bases at V and 5 bases at J, with 12 bases in the middle. CDR1 is SGDLS and CDR2 is YYNGEE in the germline V gene. This CDR3 is built from 14 residues. For the CDR3, the DNA is TGTGCCAGCAGCGTTGAGGGGCGTGGAGATACGCAGTATTTT. Amino acid sequence: CASSVEGRGDTQYF.

Worth noting for this clonotype: A much larger clonotype is one base distant, so this may be a read error. The chain has TRBV6-4 and TRBJ2-7, with unresolved D. CDR1 is MRHNA and CDR2 is SNTAGT in the germline V gene. The CDR3 totals 13 residues. CDR3 amino acids: CVSSDGNSYEQYF. CDR3 DNA: TGTGTCAGCAGTGACGGCAACTCCTACGAGCAGTACTTC.

This clonotype was counted once. A much larger clone lies one base from this, so it may be a read error. This chain links TRBV12-3 or TRBV12-4 with TRBJ2-4, with D uncertain. Matching the DNA end better, TRBJ1-2 makes the J call doubtful. CDR3 length: 13 residues. The chain's CDR3 is CASSTLMGWSYTF. As DNA, the CDR3 is TGTGCCAGCAGTACCCTTATGGGCTGGAGCTACACCTTC.

This clonotype has at least ten counts. V and J are TRBV3-1 and TRBJ1-4, with a weak D call TRBD1 (5 bases). The CDR3 spans 15 residues. V lost 5 bases and J lost 3, with 13 bases in between. Germline CDR1 LGHDT, CDR2 YNNKEL (reference sequence). Here the CDR3 reads CASSYRDDPNEKLFF. CDR3 DNA sequence: TGTGCCAGCAGCTATCGGGACGACCCTAATGAAAAACTGTTTTTT.

This clonotype was seen a handful of times. The germline gene is not matched at one end of the junction; a read error may be the cause. The rearrangement links TRBV24-1 to TRBJ2-6; D might be TRBD1 (5 bases). Germline lookup yields CDR1 KGHDR and CDR2 SFDVKD. There are 16 residues in the CDR3. The CDR3 sequence is CATSSGPDSGANVLAF. CDR3 nucleotide sequence: TGTGCCACCAGTTCAGGACCAGACTCTGGGGCCAACGTCCTGGCTTTC.